This record covers a single T cell receptor beta chain. Its antigen remains unidentified. The study ran the assay at deep level. Using immunoSEQ multiplex PCR, the repertoire was profiled, and TCRdb retains in-frame clones only, with some absent. The sample has roughly 2.6 million clones, approximately 90% seen once. Germline V gene data show CDR1 as ENHRY and CDR2 as SYGVKD. The CDR3 runs 16 residues. The V and J ends lost 3 bases and 0 bases respectively, with 15 bases between them. The data stem from a study of shared clonotypes between healthy human individuals. About the study: Each donor had three CD4 naive, three CD4 memory, two CD8 naive and one CD8 memory plate.

Study-level points and caveats: Genetic and exposure-history diversity was limited by the small donor number.

The clonotype was recovered from a man between 18 and 29 years old in good health. V is TRBV10-3 and J is TRBJ2-7; no clear D. Sequencing was done on a sample of naive CD4+ T cells sorted from blood. Subset meaning: CD45RA+ positively selected. This chain's CDR3 is CAISEGPPPFSYEQYF. In DNA form, the CDR3 reads TGTGCCATCAGTGAAGGGCCCCCACCTTTCTCCTACGAGCAGTACTTC.